This T cell receptor (beta chain) was identified in a study of blood T cell repertoires in COVID-19. Study summary: The cDNA or gDNA used as material had been derived from T cells, B-cell-depleted T cells, or PBMCs.

In the original workflow: For nucleated cells, counts were estimated from reference gene primer amplification. Libraries were prepared by immunoSEQ multiplex PCR; TCRdb keeps only in-frame clonotypes and omits some of them. V, J and clone size are taken as reported in that table, and D and trimming were inferred from the DNA itself. Here the sample spans 250,000 or so clones, roughly 90% being singletons. This CDR3 contains 14 residues. Germline V gene sequence: CDR1 LGHNA, CDR2 YNFKEQ. The V gene lost 0 bases and the J gene lost 12 bases, with 15 bases spanning the gap. The rearrangement joins TRBV4-2 to TRBJ2-1, with a weak D call TRBD2 (5 bases). The sequenced sample consisted of peripheral blood. The TCR comes from a man aged 60 to 75 with acute or convalescent COVID-19. The CDR3 bases are TGTGCCAGCAGCCAAGACCAACGCCGCCGGGGGCAGTTCTTC. This sequence encodes CASSQDQRRRGQFF.